The next 27 T cell receptor beta chains were all read from a single sample in a study of cytomegalovirus exposure and HLA in healthy donors. The PCR used 60 Vbeta and 13 Jbeta primers. Measured with immunoSEQ multiplex PCR; TCRdb has only the in-frame clones, and not every one. Here the sample spans 120,000 or so clones, 75% to 90% being singletons. Sequencing input: PBMCs. These receptors originate from a man aged 35-49 years in good health and CMV-seronegative.

V usage is TRBV7-2 and J usage is TRBJ1-2; D may be TRBD1 (6 bases). Germline lookup yields CDR1 SGHTA and CDR2 FQGNSA. Deletions cut 5 bases from V and 8 bases from J, with 9 bases between. This CDR3 spans 11 amino acids. This CDR3 reads CASSPQGGYTF. CDR3 sequence (DNA): TGTGCCAGCAGCCCTCAGGGGGGCTACACCTTC.

The chain employs TRBV6-1 and TRBJ2-3, with D perhaps TRBD1 (6 bases). This CDR3 is 15 amino acids long. V was pared by 11 bases and J by 2 bases, with 20 bases between. Germline assignment: CDR1 MNHNS and CDR2 SASEGT. The CDR3 nucleotides read TGTGCCGGAACGATCAGGACAGACCACACAGATACGCAGTATTTT. Translation gives CAGTIRTDHTDTQYF.

DNA for the CDR3: TGCGCCAGCAGCTTGGAGACAGGGACTGAAGCTTTCTTT. Its translation is CASSLETGTEAFF. The genes are TRBV5-1 and TRBJ1-1; 7 nucleotides align to TRBD1. The ends lost 0 bases at V and 5 bases at J; junction bases unmatched: 1. Germline V CDR1 and CDR2: SGHRS, YFSETQ. The CDR3 extends over 13 amino acids.

This clone was counted a single time. The chain recombines TRBV15 with TRBJ1-5; a weak D match, TRBD1 (5 bases). Deletions cut 0 bases from V and 3 bases from J, with 6 bases between. The CDR3 has 14 amino acids. Per germline, CDR1 LNHNV and CDR2 YYDKDF (reference sequence). This chain's CDR3 is CATSRDRVNQPQHF. In nucleotides, the CDR3 is TGTGCCACCAGCAGAGACAGGGTCAATCAGCCCCAGCATTTT.

This clone came up a few times. The CDR3 nucleotides read TGTGCCAGCAGCTTGAGTGCCAGGATCTCTGGAAACACCATATATTTT. Its protein is CASSLSARISGNTIYF. This rearrangement joins TRBV7-8 to TRBJ1-3; D gene uncertain. The CDR3 runs 16 residues. The germline V and J ends were trimmed by 3 bases and 0 bases, with 12 bases remaining between them. Germline-derived CDR1 and CDR2 are SGHVS and FQNEAQ.

The genes are TRBV28 and TRBJ2-4; TRBD1 might be the D (6 bases). The V end was cut by 2 bases, the J end by 1 base, with 6 bases between. The CDR3 contains 14 residues. CDR1 and CDR2 (germline): MDHEN, SYDVKM. This CDR3 is CASSLQGAKNIQYF. The DNA of the CDR3 is TGTGCCAGCAGTTTACAGGGGGCCAAAAACATTCAGTACTTC. The full variable domain, completed using reference TRBV28 and TRBJ2-4, is DVKVTQSSRYLVKRTGEKVFLECVQDMDHENMFWYRQDPGLGLRLIYFSYDVKMKEKGDIPEGYSVSREKKERFSLILESASTNQTSMYLCASSLQGAKNIQYFGAGTRLSVL.

V usage is TRBV28 and J usage is TRBJ1-5, with D possibly being TRBD1 (5 bases). The CDR3 is 14 amino acids. Germline lookup yields CDR1 MDHEN and CDR2 SYDVKM. Between the trimmed V and J ends, which lost 2 bases and 7 bases, there was a span of 12 bases. The DNA for the CDR3 is TGTGCCAGCAGTTTAAGTACAGCAGGGCAGCCCCAGCATTTT. Amino acids: CASSLSTAGQPQHF. Drawing the rest from reference TRBV28 and TRBJ1-5, the complete variable domain is DVKVTQSSRYLVKRTGEKVFLECVQDMDHENMFWYRQDPGLGLRLIYFSYDVKMKEKGDIPEGYSVSREKKERFSLILESASTNQTSMYLCASSLSTAGQPQHFGDGTRLSIL.

DNA for the CDR3: TGTGCCAGCAGTGAAGGACAGGGCCCAGATACGCAGTATTTT. Encoded protein: CASSEGQGPDTQYF. The rearrangement uses TRBV2 and TRBJ2-3; 7 bases are shared with TRBD1. Germline V gene data show CDR1 as SNHLY and CDR2 as FYNNEI. The CDR3 runs 14 residues. V was pared by 1 base and J by 4 bases, with 2 bases of the junction left unmatched.

This sequence joins TRBV4-1 and TRBJ1-1; D gene unclear. Trimming left V 0 bases short and J 4 bases short, with 15 bases between. The CDR3 totals 16 residues. CDR1 is MGHRA, CDR2 YSYEKL, per germline. The CDR3 spells CASSQDRGRSGTEAFF. Here the CDR3 DNA reads TGCGCCAGCAGCCAAGATCGTGGCAGGTCCGGCACTGAAGCTTTCTTT.

The CDR3 is CASRDRGHGYEQYF. The DNA for the CDR3 is TGTGCCAGCAGGGACAGGGGGCATGGCTACGAGCAGTACTTC. This chain connects TRBV6-1 to TRBJ2-7; 11 bases match TRBD1. The junction had 4 bases not matched to a gene; V was cut back by 6 bases and J by 3 bases. This CDR3 contains 14 residues. Per germline, CDR1 MNHNS and CDR2 SASEGT.

The CDR3 nucleotides read TGCGCCAGCAGCTTGGGACTGCCGAACACTGAAGCTTTCTTT. This gives the protein CASSLGLPNTEAFF. V usage is TRBV5-1 and J usage is TRBJ1-1; D is uncertain. Germline lookup yields CDR1 SGHRS and CDR2 YFSETQ. V was trimmed by 0 bases and J by 1 base, leaving 7 bases between them. The length of the CDR3 is 14 residues.

The rearrangement links TRBV27 to TRBJ1-1; no firm D call. In germline, CDR1 is MNHEY, CDR2 SMNVEV (reference sequence). The CDR3 covers 13 residues. Trimming removed 4 bases from V and 0 bases from J, with 6 bases in between. The chain's CDR3 is CASSSFLNTEAFF. CDR3 coding DNA: TGTGCCAGCAGTTCCTTTCTGAACACTGAAGCTTTCTTT.

This rearrangement joins TRBV5-1 to TRBJ1-1, with 12 positions matching TRBD1. The CDR3 runs 15 residues. V lost 4 bases, J lost 5 bases, and 6 bases stayed unmatched. The germline V gene has CDR1 SGHRS and CDR2 YFSETQ. In DNA, the CDR3 is TGCGCCAGCAGCCAGGGACAGGGGGCGAGGACTGAAGCTTTCTTT. Its protein is CASSQGQGARTEAFF.

This clone was seen just once. The V gene is TRBV5-1, the J gene TRBJ1-1, with TRBD1 matching 7 bases. V shed 1 base, J shed 0 bases, and the junction held 3 bases outside the gene matches. Germline V lookup: CDR1 SGHRS, CDR2 YFSETQ. This CDR3 has 15 amino acids. The CDR3 bases are TGCGCCAGCAGCTTGTTAACAGGGGTGAACACTGAAGCTTTCTTT. This encodes CASSLLTGVNTEAFF.

The rearrangement uses TRBV7-7 and TRBJ2-7; D gene unclear. The V end lost 5 bases, the J end lost 2 bases, and 10 bases lay between the germline ends. The CDR3 runs 13 residues. CDR1 and CDR2 from the germline V gene are SSHAT and FNYEAQ (reference sequence). The CDR3 DNA reads TGTGCCAGCAGCCAAGGCACTACCTACGAGCAGTACTTC. It codes for CASSQGTTYEQYF.

The rearrangement links TRBV7-9 to TRBJ1-2; TRBD1 matches 7 bases. The V gene end was trimmed by 3 bases and the J gene end by 0 bases; junction bases not matched to a gene: 4. From germline, CDR1 is SEHNR and CDR2 FQNEAQ (reference sequence). The CDR3 is 15 residues long. In DNA form, the CDR3 reads TGTGCCAGCAGCTTGGGTCAGGGGGCTAACTATGGCTACACCTTC. Its translation: CASSLGQGANYGYTF.

The chain has TRBV11-2 and TRBJ1-5, with D perhaps matching TRBD1 (5 bases). The CDR3 runs 12 residues. V was cut by 1 base and J by 9 bases, with 7 bases left in between. The V gene's germline CDR1 is SGHAT and CDR2 FQNNGV. This CDR3 reads CASSLGGGPQHF. CDR3 sequence (DNA): TGTGCCAGCAGCTTAGGGGGCGGGCCCCAGCATTTT.

The chain has TRBV30 and TRBJ1-1, with D perhaps TRBD1 (6 bases). V lost 0 bases to trimming and J lost 11 bases, with 16 bases between them. Looked up from germline, CDR1 is GTSNPN and CDR2 is SVGIG (reference sequence). The CDR3 sequence is 13 residues long. The CDR3 reads CAWSVVEGGGAFF. The CDR3 DNA is TGTGCCTGGAGTGTAGTTGAGGGGGGGGGTGCTTTCTTT. The full variable domain, its missing parts supplied by reference TRBV30 and TRBJ1-1, is SQTIHQWPATLVQPVGSPLSLECTVEGTSNPNLYWYRQAAGRGLQLLFYSVGIGQISSEVPQNLSASRPQDRQFILSSKKLLLSDSGFYLCAWSVVEGGGAFFGQGTRLTVV.

The chain uses TRBV5-6 and TRBJ1-1, with a possible D match to TRBD1 (6 bases). V lost 5 bases to trimming and J lost 0 bases, with 14 bases between them. Per the germline V gene, CDR1 is SGHDT and CDR2 is YYEEEE. This CDR3 region has 15 residues. The CDR3 loop is CASRLRGRLNTEAFF. In nucleotides, the CDR3 is TGTGCCAGCAGGCTCAGGGGCCGTTTGAACACTGAAGCTTTCTTT.

The chain couples TRBV5-1 to TRBJ2-5; 9 bases map to TRBD1. This CDR3 comprises 15 residues. The V gene end was trimmed by 3 bases and the J gene end by 0 bases; junction bases not matched to a gene: 3. Germline V gives CDR1 SGHRS, CDR2 YFSETQ. CDR3 protein: CASSWGDRDQETQYF. In DNA, the CDR3 is TGCGCCAGCAGCTGGGGGGACAGGGACCAAGAGACCCAGTACTTC.

This clone was observed a single time. The rearrangement uses TRBV6-6 and TRBJ1-2, with D tentatively TRBD1 (5 bases). The CDR3 has 12 amino acids. V lost 4 bases and J 5 bases, leaving 8 bases between the germline ends. CDR1 MNHNY and CDR2 SVGAGI come from the germline V gene (reference sequence). CDR3: CASSSTEYGYTF. CDR3 sequence (DNA): TGTGCCAGCAGTTCGACAGAGTATGGCTACACCTTC.

The chain uses TRBV29-1 and TRBJ1-1, with TRBD1 matching over 7 bases. The V segment lost 5 bases and the J segment 5 bases; nucleotides outside the gene matches: 8. The CDR3 is 13 residues long. Germline V gene data show CDR1 as SQVTM and CDR2 as ANQGSEA. In DNA form, the CDR3 reads TGCAGCGTTTGCCAGGGGGGAAAGACTGAAGCTTTCTTT. Residues: CSVCQGGKTEAFF.

The chain has TRBV7-2 and TRBJ2-1, with TRBD1 matching 7 bases. The J segment lost 5 bases and the V segment lost 11 bases, leaving 12 bases of the junction unmatched. CDR1 SGHTA and CDR2 FQGNSA come from the germline V gene. This CDR3 spans 14 amino acids. The CDR3 spells CASHRGTANNEQFF. The CDR3 DNA reads as TGTGCCTCCCATAGGGGGACAGCTAACAATGAGCAGTTCTTC.

The rearrangement uses TRBV6-1 and TRBJ1-6, with 7 bases aligning to TRBD1. The junction had 6 bases not matched to a gene; V was cut back by 3 bases and J by 7 bases. Germline CDR1 MNHNS, CDR2 SASEGT. This CDR3 is 15 amino acids long. Here the CDR3 DNA reads TGTGCCAGCAGTGACCGACAGGGAGCCAATTCACCCCTCCACTTT. Encoded protein: CASSDRQGANSPLHF.

The chain recombines TRBV29-1 with TRBJ1-5; D remains unclear. Per germline, CDR1 SQVTM and CDR2 ANQGSEA. The V end was cut by 6 bases, the J end by 5 bases, with 14 bases between. The CDR3 length is 13 residues. The CDR3 region is CSVALGVDQPQHF. The DNA of the CDR3 is TGCAGCGTCGCCCTGGGCGTCGATCAGCCCCAGCATTTT.

The chain combines TRBV4-1 with TRBJ1-6, with D hard to call. The CDR3 length is 17 residues. Trimming pared 0 bases from V and 1 base from J, leaving 10 bases between. Germline V lookup: CDR1 MGHRA, CDR2 YSYEKL. The CDR3 DNA is TGCGCCAGCAGCCAAGAAGTCCGGGTGTCCTATAATTCACCCCTCCACTTT. Its translation is CASSQEVRVSYNSPLHF.

This clone was picked up a small number of times. This chain uses TRBV6-6 with TRBJ2-5; D is possibly TRBD2 (5 bases). CDR3 size: 15 residues. V was pared by 5 bases and J by 5 bases, with 18 bases between. CDR1 and CDR2 from the germline V gene are MNHNY and SVGAGI (reference sequence). CDR3 region: CASSNFAGERETQYF. The CDR3 nucleotides read TGTGCCAGCAGTAACTTCGCCGGGGAGAGGGAGACCCAGTACTTC.